The source of this T cell receptor beta chain is a study of Ad26.COV2.S vaccination and SARS-CoV-2 variants. There are 14 residues in the CDR3. Per germline, CDR1 SQVTM and CDR2 ANQGSEA. The V gene end was trimmed by 4 bases and the J gene end by 6 bases; junction bases not matched to a gene: 11. Treatment here: some 20 received Ad26.COV2.S at low or high dose, single or two shots; roughly 5 received placebo; per-sample allocation not given. Material that was analyzed had been drawn on day 63 after the first vaccine or placebo injection. The donor was a Boston adult aged 18-55 years. To note about this clone: Its cognate antigen is unknown.

The repertoire was sequenced with immunoSEQ multiplex PCR; TCRdb's copy has only in-frame clones and lacks some. This sample has about 680,000 clones, with around 92% found just once. General study points: Vaccinated and placebo-treated recipients had similar non-spike TCR breadth.

The sequenced sample was peripheral blood, obtained in a trial of Ad26.COV2.S vaccine versus placebo. The chain is built from TRBV29-1 and TRBJ2-7; 8 bases are shared with TRBD1. The TCR originated in a person aged 18-65 years who received the Ad26.COV2.S COVID-19 vaccine or a placebo. CDR3 loop: CSVVFGQGNAEQYF. The CDR3 region has the DNA TGCAGCGTTGTATTCGGACAGGGTAATGCCGAGCAGTACTTC.